This T cell receptor (beta chain) was documented in a study of CD8+ T cells in alopecia areata. Study results and caveats: Normal skin's resident alphabeta T cells are also sequenced in scalp samples.

The sample holds a few counts of this clone. Its antigen remains unidentified. All gene names here are mouse names. The CDR3 end lies 4 residues beyond the end of the read and is filled in from the germline J gene. Germline V gene data show CDR1 as NNHDY and CDR2 as SYVADS. Trimming pared 6 bases from V and 0 bases from J, leaving 12 bases between. This CDR3 region has 15 residues. RNA extraction and reverse transcription yielded cDNA as sequencing template. Using immunoSEQ multiplex PCR, the repertoire was profiled, and TCRdb retains in-frame clones only, with some absent. The sample yields about 300,000 clones, without any singletons. The pooled cutaneous lymph node cells were sorted using several markers (CD4, CD8alpha, NKG2D, NKG2ACE and others).

The chain couples TRBV13-3 to TRBJ2-2; D possibly corresponds to TRBD2 (6 bases). The sample comprised CD4+ T cells sorted from a lymph node. This receptor was taken from a C3H/HeJ mouse with alopecia areata. This mouse strain has H2-k as its MHC haplotype. CDR3 protein: CASKLGSANTGQLYF. The sequenced CDR3 bases are TGTGCCAGCAAGCTGGGGTCCGCAAACACCGGG.